A single sample gave rise to the 6 T cell receptor beta chains below, sequenced in a study of shared clonotypes between healthy human individuals. Measured with immunoSEQ multiplex PCR; TCRdb has only the in-frame clones, and not every one. Of more than 850,000 clones in the sample, about 80% are singletons; the top ten hold 0.5% to 0.6%. Specimen: memory CD4+ T cells from PBMCs. Subset specified: CD45RA-negative fraction. Receptors were obtained from a man aged 18 to 29 in good health. Some clones in this sample may be carry-over from other donors' samples.

This clone was picked up a small number of times. This chain uses TRBV11-2 with TRBJ1-5, with no clear D. Trimming removed 1 base at V and 4 bases at J, with 8 bases between. This CDR3 is built from 14 residues. CDR1 is SGHAT, CDR2 FQNNGV, per germline. The CDR3 loop is CASSLAGDNQPQHF. The CDR3 DNA reads as TGTGCCAGCAGCTTAGCGGGAGATAATCAGCCCCAGCATTTT.

The chain carries TRBV7-3 and TRBJ2-7; D uncertain. With 5 bases removed from V and 2 bases from J, the gap between germline ends came to 10 bases. CDR1 is SGHTA and CDR2 is FQGTGA in the germline V gene. The CDR3 is 13 residues long. CDR3: CASSAVGAYEQYF. The DNA for the CDR3 is TGTGCCAGCAGCGCAGTAGGAGCCTACGAGCAGTACTTC.

J is TRBJ1-2 and V is TRBV4-2; 8 positions agree with TRBD1. Germline V gene lookup returns CDR1 LGHNA and CDR2 YNFKEQ. The CDR3 consists of 16 residues. V was clipped by 4 bases and J by 3 bases; unmatched bases: 10. The CDR3 loop is CASSRGSQGADYGYTF. The CDR3 DNA follows: TGTGCCAGCAGCCGCGGTAGTCAGGGGGCGGACTATGGCTACACCTTC.

CDR3 amino acids: CASSGQTGGTYGYTF. CDR3 nucleotide sequence: TGTGCCAGCAGTGGTCAGACAGGGGGAACTTATGGCTACACCTTC. The chain recombines TRBV25-1 with TRBJ1-2; 9 bases fit TRBD1. Germline lookup yields CDR1 MGHDK and CDR2 SYGVNS. The V gene end was trimmed by 4 bases and the J gene end by 5 bases; junction bases not matched to a gene: 8. The CDR3 extends over 15 amino acids.

This rearrangement joins TRBV10-2 to TRBJ2-3, with D possibly being TRBD1 (6 bases). This CDR3 has 17 amino acids. CDR1 and CDR2 from the germline V gene are WSHSY and SAAADI. V lost 2 bases and J lost 0, with 15 bases in between. DNA of the CDR3: TGCGCCAGCAGTGAGCGTGTAGGGGGAGTTAGCACAGATACGCAGTATTTT. Protein: CASSERVGGVSTDTQYF.

The rearrangement uses TRBV7-3 and TRBJ2-3; TRBD2 is a possible D gene (6 bases). Germline loops: CDR1 SGHTA, CDR2 FQGTGA. V lost 1 base to trimming and J lost 8 bases, with 10 bases between them. This CDR3 comprises 13 residues. The chain's CDR3 is CASSLNREVTQYF. The CDR3 region has the DNA TGTGCCAGCAGCTTAAATAGGGAGGTTACGCAGTATTTT.